These T cell receptor beta chains were read from a single sample in a study of cytomegalovirus exposure and HLA in healthy donors. The protocol was immunoSEQ multiplex PCR, while the TCRdb copy is restricted to in-frame clones and leaves out a portion. The data show about 200,000 clones, less than 85% seen once. The specimen sequenced was PBMCs. These receptors were collected from a man aged 18 to 29 in good health and CMV-seronegative. Each CDR3 is given with its conserved first and last residue. The D gene is left open where the match is weak. Some rows have no size entry. The others give once, few or many, or a class for an expanded clone.

J: TRBJ2-2; size: NA; V: TRBV6-1; D: TRBD2; CDR3: CASSAATSGSSGELFF; DNA: TGTGCCAGCAGTGCCGCTACTAGCGGGAGTTCCGGGGAGCTGTTTTTT
J: TRBJ2-5; size: once; V: TRBV10-1; D: TRBD2; CDR3: CASSEREGQETQYF; DNA: TGCGCCAGCAGTGAGCGGGAGGGCCAAGAGACCCAGTACTTC
J: TRBJ2-3; size: few; V: TRBV4-1; D: TRBD2; CDR3: CASSQVSPSGDTSTDTQYF; DNA: TGCGCCAGCAGCCAAGTATCGCCTAGCGGTGATACTAGCACAGATACGCAGTATTTT
J: TRBJ1-2; size: NA; V: TRBV7-2; D: NA; CDR3: CASSFPSNYGYTF; DNA: TGTGCCAGCAGCTTTCCCTCTAACTATGGCTACACCTTC
J: TRBJ2-3; size: NA; V: TRBV5-1; D: NA; CDR3: CASSWFGRASTDTQYF; DNA: TGCGCCAGCAGTTGGTTTGGGCGAGCTAGCACAGATACGCAGTATTTT
J: TRBJ2-7; size: NA; V: TRBV6-5; D: NA; CDR3: CASSYHGTSYEQYF; DNA: TGTGCCAGCAGTTACCACGGTACTTCCTACGAGCAGTACTTC
J: TRBJ2-1; size: NA; V: TRBV6-1; D: TRBD2; CDR3: CASSEVVFVLAAITGFF; DNA: TGTGCCAGCAGTGAAGTGGTTTTTGTTCTAGCGGCCATAACGGGGTTCTTC
J: TRBJ1-1; size: NA; V: TRBV18; D: TRBD1; CDR3: CASSPTRDREAFF; DNA: TGTGCCAGCTCACCAACCCGGGACAGAGAAGCTTTCTTT
J: TRBJ2-1; size: few; V: TRBV6-5; D: NA; CDR3: CASSYTTTSFREQFF; DNA: TGTGCCAGCAGTTACACTACGACTAGTTTCCGTGAGCAGTTCTTC
J: TRBJ1-4; size: NA; V: TRBV27; D: NA; CDR3: CASRAPQSNEKLFF; DNA: TGTGCCAGCAGGGCTCCCCAATCTAATGAAAAACTGTTTTTT
J: TRBJ2-7; size: NA; V: TRBV15; D: NA; CDR3: CATSRENFYEQYF; DNA: TGTGCCACCAGCAGAGAGAACTTCTACGAGCAGTACTTC
J: TRBJ2-1; size: NA; V: TRBV28; D: TRBD2; CDR3: CASGLAAYNEQFF; DNA: TGTGCCAGCGGACTAGCGGCTTACAATGAGCAGTTCTTC
J: TRBJ2-7; size: NA; V: TRBV6-1; D: NA; CDR3: CASGNRTYEQYF; DNA: TGTGCCAGCGGAAACAGGACCTACGAGCAGTACTTC
J: TRBJ2-7; size: NA; V: TRBV5-6; D: TRBD1; CDR3: CASSLDRGGEQYF; DNA: TGTGCCAGCAGCTTGGACAGGGGCGGCGAGCAGTACTTC
J: TRBJ1-2; size: NA; V: TRBV18; D: NA; CDR3: CASSPPSIGGSYTF; DNA: TGTGCCAGCTCACCACCCAGTATCGGGGGAAGCTACACCTTC
J: TRBJ2-1; size: few; V: TRBV28; D: NA; CDR3: CASALASHNEQFF; DNA: TGTGCCAGCGCCCTAGCGAGTCACAATGAGCAGTTCTTC
J: TRBJ2-7; size: NA; V: TRBV19; D: NA; CDR3: CASSIVPGVSEQYF; DNA: TGTGCCAGTAGTATAGTGCCAGGGGTCTCCGAGCAGTACTTC
J: TRBJ2-7; size: NA; V: TRBV7-9; D: NA; CDR3: CASLPNTYGGGSYEQYF; DNA: TGTGCCAGCTTACCGAATACTTATGGTGGCGGCTCCTACGAGCAGTACTTC
J: TRBJ1-1; size: NA; V: TRBV2; D: NA; CDR3: CASTRGAQGAFF; DNA: TGTGCCAGTACCCGGGGGGCCCAGGGAGCTTTCTTT
J: TRBJ2-1; size: NA; V: TRBV28; D: TRBD2; CDR3: CASRRSGSYEQFF; DNA: TGTGCCAGCAGGAGAAGCGGGAGTTATGAGCAGTTCTTC
J: TRBJ1-1; size: NA; V: TRBV5-1; D: TRBD1; CDR3: CASRPGGNTEAFF; DNA: TGCGCCAGCAGACCAGGGGGGAACACTGAAGCTTTCTTT
J: TRBJ1-2; size: NA; V: TRBV5-1; D: TRBD1; CDR3: CASSPGQGYGYTF; DNA: TGCGCCAGCAGCCCGGGACAGGGTTATGGCTACACCTTC
J: TRBJ2-1; size: once; V: TRBV27; D: TRBD2; CDR3: CASSPQLAGTYNEQFF; DNA: TGTGCCAGCAGTCCCCAACTAGCGGGCACCTACAATGAGCAGTTCTTC
J: TRBJ2-1; size: few; V: TRBV11-2; D: TRBD2; CDR3: CASSYRLADNEQFF; DNA: TGTGCCAGCAGCTACAGACTAGCGGACAATGAGCAGTTCTTC
J: TRBJ2-6; size: NA; V: TRBV5-4; D: NA; CDR3: CASSYPYEGGRGANVLTF; DNA: TGTGCCAGCAGCTACCCGTACGAGGGCGGTCGCGGGGCCAACGTCCTGACTTTC
J: TRBJ2-5; size: NA; V: TRBV2; D: TRBD1; CDR3: CARRQGQETQYF; DNA: TGTGCCAGACGACAGGGTCAAGAGACCCAGTACTTC
J: TRBJ2-3; size: NA; V: TRBV7-9; D: NA; CDR3: CASSSGLRDTQYF; DNA: TGTGCCAGCAGCTCGGGGTTGAGGGATACGCAGTATTTT
J: TRBJ2-3; size: few; V: TRBV6-4; D: NA; CDR3: CASSDQRLADTQYF; DNA: TGTGCCAGCAGTGACCAGCGCCTTGCAGATACGCAGTATTTT
J: TRBJ1-1; size: NA; V: TRBV19; D: TRBD1; CDR3: CASSTRGAVNTEAFF; DNA: TGTGCCAGTAGCACCAGGGGGGCAGTGAACACTGAAGCTTTCTTT
J: TRBJ2-7; size: NA; V: TRBV6-5; D: TRBD1; CDR3: CASSYRDSTYEQYF; DNA: TGTGCCAGCAGTTACCGGGACAGCACCTACGAGCAGTACTTC
J: TRBJ2-5; size: NA; V: TRBV2; D: NA; CDR3: CASSEAHTRTYDETQYF; DNA: TGTGCCAGCAGTGAAGCGCATACAAGGACTTATGACGAGACCCAGTACTTC
J: TRBJ1-3; size: NA; V: TRBV28; D: NA; CDR3: CASSIGVTGNTIYF; DNA: TGTGCCAGCAGTATCGGGGTTACTGGAAACACCATATATTTT
J: TRBJ2-2; size: few; V: TRBV5-4; D: NA; CDR3: CASSFLLRGTGELFF; DNA: TGTGCCAGCAGCTTCTTGCTTCGGGGGACCGGGGAGCTGTTTTTT
J: TRBJ2-1; size: NA; V: TRBV5-1; D: NA; CDR3: CASSLGGYIEQFF; DNA: TGCGCCAGCAGCTTGGGCGGGTATATTGAGCAGTTCTTC
J: TRBJ2-7; size: NA; V: TRBV9; D: TRBD2; CDR3: CASSPGTSGSYEQYF; DNA: TGTGCCAGCAGCCCCGGGACTAGCGGCTCCTACGAGCAGTACTTC
J: TRBJ2-5; size: few; V: TRBV15; D: NA; CDR3: CATSRAGAGRQETQYF; DNA: TGTGCCACCAGCAGGGCTGGGGCGGGGCGACAAGAGACCCAGTACTTC
J: TRBJ1-4; size: NA; V: TRBV7-9; D: NA; CDR3: CASSLGSARGGEKLFF; DNA: TGTGCCAGCAGCTTAGGGTCTGCACGGGGAGGTGAAAAACTGTTTTTT
J: TRBJ2-5; size: NA; V: TRBV30; D: NA; CDR3: CAWSVLRGQETQYF; DNA: TGTGCCTGGAGTGTCTTACGGGGGCAAGAGACCCAGTACTTC
J: TRBJ1-6; size: NA; V: TRBV5-4; D: TRBD1; CDR3: CASSRGQGNSPLHF; DNA: TGTGCCAGCAGCCGGGGACAGGGAAATTCACCCCTCCACTTT
J: TRBJ2-2; size: few; V: TRBV7-8; D: TRBD2; CDR3: CASSSLAGVNTGELFF; DNA: TGTGCCAGCAGCTCCTTAGCGGGAGTAAACACCGGGGAGCTGTTTTTT
J: TRBJ1-1; size: once; V: TRBV7-8; D: NA; CDR3: CASTSGRGGSTEAFF; DNA: TGTGCCAGTACCTCTGGCCGGGGTGGGAGCACTGAAGCTTTCTTT
J: TRBJ2-2; size: few; V: TRBV16; D: NA; CDR3: CASSPHGELFF; DNA: TGTGCCAGCAGCCCCCACGGGGAGCTGTTTTTT
J: TRBJ2-1; size: NA; V: TRBV6-5; D: NA; CDR3: CASSLSGVNEQFF; DNA: TGTGCCAGCAGCCTGTCAGGGGTAAATGAGCAGTTCTTC
J: TRBJ1-1; size: NA; V: TRBV28; D: TRBD1; CDR3: CASTSAGGMNTEAFF; DNA: TGTGCCAGCACCTCGGCAGGGGGTATGAACACTGAAGCTTTCTTT
J: TRBJ1-1; size: NA; V: TRBV5-6; D: TRBD1; CDR3: CASSWTGGWNTEAFF; DNA: TGTGCCAGCAGCTGGACAGGGGGATGGAACACTGAAGCTTTCTTT